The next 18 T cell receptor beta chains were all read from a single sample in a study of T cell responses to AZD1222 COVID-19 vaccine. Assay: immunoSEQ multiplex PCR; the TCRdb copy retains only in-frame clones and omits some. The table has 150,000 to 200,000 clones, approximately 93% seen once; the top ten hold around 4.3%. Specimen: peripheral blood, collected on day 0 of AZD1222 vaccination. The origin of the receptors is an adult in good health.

For the CDR3, the DNA is TGTGCCAGCAGCCTGCGAGGGCAGCCCCAGCATTTT. Amino acids: CASSLRGQPQHF. The chain employs TRBV27 and TRBJ1-5; the D is unclear. This CDR3 contains 12 residues. Germline CDR1 MNHEY, CDR2 SMNVEV (reference sequence). Trimming stripped 6 bases from V and 7 bases from J, with 10 bases between.

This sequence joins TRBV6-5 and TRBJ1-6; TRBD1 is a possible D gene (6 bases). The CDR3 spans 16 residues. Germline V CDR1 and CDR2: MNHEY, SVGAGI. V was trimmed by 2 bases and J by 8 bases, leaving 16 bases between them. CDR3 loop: CASSYAGGGVDSPLHF. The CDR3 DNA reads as TGTGCCAGCAGTTACGCGGGGGGCGGAGTGGATTCACCCCTCCACTTT.

The CDR3 coding sequence is TGCGCCAGCAGCTTACAGGGTTGGTACGAGCAGTACTTC. It is translated as CASSLQGWYEQYF. The chain carries TRBV5-1 and TRBJ2-7; a weak D match, TRBD1 (6 bases). Deletions cut 2 bases from V and 4 bases from J, with 10 bases between. The germline V gene has CDR1 SGHRS and CDR2 YFSETQ. CDR3 size: 13 residues.

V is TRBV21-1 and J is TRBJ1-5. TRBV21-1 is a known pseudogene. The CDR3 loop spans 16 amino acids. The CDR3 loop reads CASTLPWDGVEEPQHF. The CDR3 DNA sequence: TGTGCCAGCACTCTCCCTTGGGACGGTGTTGAGGAGCCCCAGCATTTT.

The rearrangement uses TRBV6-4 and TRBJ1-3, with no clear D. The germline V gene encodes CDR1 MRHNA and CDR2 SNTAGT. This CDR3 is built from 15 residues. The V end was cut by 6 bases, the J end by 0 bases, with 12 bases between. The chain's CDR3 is CASSRRVLSGNTIYF. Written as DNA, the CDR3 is TGTGCCAGCAGCCGCCGCGTCCTCTCTGGAAACACCATATATTTT.

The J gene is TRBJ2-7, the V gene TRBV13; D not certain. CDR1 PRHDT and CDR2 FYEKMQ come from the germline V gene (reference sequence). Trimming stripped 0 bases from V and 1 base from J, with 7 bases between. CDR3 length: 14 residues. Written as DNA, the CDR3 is TGTGCCAGCAGCTTAGGTGCAGATTCCTACGAGCAGTACTTC. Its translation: CASSLGADSYEQYF.

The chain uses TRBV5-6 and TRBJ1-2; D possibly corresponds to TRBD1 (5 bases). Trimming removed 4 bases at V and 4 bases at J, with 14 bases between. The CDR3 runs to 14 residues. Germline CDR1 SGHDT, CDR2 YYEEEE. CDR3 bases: TGTGCCAGCAGCCCGGTTGGGGCGGGCTATGGCTACACCTTC. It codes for CASSPVGAGYGYTF.

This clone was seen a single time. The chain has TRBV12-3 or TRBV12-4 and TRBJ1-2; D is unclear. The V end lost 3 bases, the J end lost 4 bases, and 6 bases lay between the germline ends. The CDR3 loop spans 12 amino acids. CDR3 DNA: TGTGCCAGCAGTTTGCGATCCTATGGCTACACCTTC. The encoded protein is CASSLRSYGYTF.

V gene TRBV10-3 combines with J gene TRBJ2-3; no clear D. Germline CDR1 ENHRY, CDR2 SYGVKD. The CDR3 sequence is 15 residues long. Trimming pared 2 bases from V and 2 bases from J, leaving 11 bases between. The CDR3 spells CAISETPENTDTQYF. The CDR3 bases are TGTGCCATCAGTGAGACTCCAGAGAACACAGATACGCAGTATTTT.

CDR3 loop: CASSIDLGTSTQYF. The CDR3 DNA reads TGTGCCAGTAGTATAGATCTGGGCACCTCGACCCAGTACTTC. The chain joins TRBV19 to TRBJ2-5; D is unresolved. Trimming took 0 bases from V and 7 from J, leaving 12 bases between them. The CDR3 is 14 amino acids. CDR1 LNHDA and CDR2 SQIVND come from the germline V gene (reference sequence).

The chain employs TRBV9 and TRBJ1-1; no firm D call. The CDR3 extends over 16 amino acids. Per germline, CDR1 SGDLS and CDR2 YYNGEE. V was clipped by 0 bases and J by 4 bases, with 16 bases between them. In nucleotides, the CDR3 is TGTGCCAGCAGCGTAGACAGCGTTAGTATGGGCACTGAAGCTTTCTTT. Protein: CASSVDSVSMGTEAFF.

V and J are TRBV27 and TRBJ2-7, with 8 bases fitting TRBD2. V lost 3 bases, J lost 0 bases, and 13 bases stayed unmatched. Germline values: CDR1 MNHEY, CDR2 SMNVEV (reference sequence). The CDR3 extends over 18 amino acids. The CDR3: CASSFRLAGQRGSYEQYF. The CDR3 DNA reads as TGTGCCAGCAGTTTCAGGCTAGCGGGTCAGCGGGGCTCCTACGAGCAGTACTTC.

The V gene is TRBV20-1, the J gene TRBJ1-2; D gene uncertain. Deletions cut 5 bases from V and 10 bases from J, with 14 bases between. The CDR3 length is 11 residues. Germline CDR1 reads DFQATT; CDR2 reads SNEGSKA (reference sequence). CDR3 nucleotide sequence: TGCAGTGCTCCGAGGGAGGTTGACTACACCTTC. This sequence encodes CSAPREVDYTF.

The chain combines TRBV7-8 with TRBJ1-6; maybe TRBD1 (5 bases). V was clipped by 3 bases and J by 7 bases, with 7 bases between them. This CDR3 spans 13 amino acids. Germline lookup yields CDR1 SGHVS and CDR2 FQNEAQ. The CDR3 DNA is TGTGCCAGCAGCTTGGGACTGAATTCACCCCTCCACTTT. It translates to CASSLGLNSPLHF.

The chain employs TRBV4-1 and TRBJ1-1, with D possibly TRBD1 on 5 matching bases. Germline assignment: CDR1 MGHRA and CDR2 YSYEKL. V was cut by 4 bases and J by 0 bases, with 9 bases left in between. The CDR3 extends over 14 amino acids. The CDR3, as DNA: TGCGCCAGCAGCCCTACAGGAGTGAACACTGAAGCTTTCTTT. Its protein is CASSPTGVNTEAFF.

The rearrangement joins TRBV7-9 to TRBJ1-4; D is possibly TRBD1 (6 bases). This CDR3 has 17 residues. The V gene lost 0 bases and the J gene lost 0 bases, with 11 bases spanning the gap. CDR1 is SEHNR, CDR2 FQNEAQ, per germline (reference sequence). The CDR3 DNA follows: TGTGCCAGCAGCTTAGCCTGGGACACCGCAACTAATGAAAAACTGTTTTTT. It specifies CASSLAWDTATNEKLFF.

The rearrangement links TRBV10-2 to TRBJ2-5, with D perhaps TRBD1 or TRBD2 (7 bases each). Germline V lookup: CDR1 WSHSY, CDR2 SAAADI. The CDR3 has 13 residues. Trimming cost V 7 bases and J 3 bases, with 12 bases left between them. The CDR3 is CASNSGGEETQYF. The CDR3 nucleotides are TGCGCCAGCAACTCAGGGGGGGAAGAGACCCAGTACTTC.

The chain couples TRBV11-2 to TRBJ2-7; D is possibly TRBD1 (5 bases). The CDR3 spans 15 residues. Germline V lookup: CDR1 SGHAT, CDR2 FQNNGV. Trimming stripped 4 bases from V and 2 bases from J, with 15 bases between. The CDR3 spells CASSSSGQNTYEQYF. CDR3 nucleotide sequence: TGTGCCAGCAGCTCATCAGGGCAAAATACCTACGAGCAGTACTTC.